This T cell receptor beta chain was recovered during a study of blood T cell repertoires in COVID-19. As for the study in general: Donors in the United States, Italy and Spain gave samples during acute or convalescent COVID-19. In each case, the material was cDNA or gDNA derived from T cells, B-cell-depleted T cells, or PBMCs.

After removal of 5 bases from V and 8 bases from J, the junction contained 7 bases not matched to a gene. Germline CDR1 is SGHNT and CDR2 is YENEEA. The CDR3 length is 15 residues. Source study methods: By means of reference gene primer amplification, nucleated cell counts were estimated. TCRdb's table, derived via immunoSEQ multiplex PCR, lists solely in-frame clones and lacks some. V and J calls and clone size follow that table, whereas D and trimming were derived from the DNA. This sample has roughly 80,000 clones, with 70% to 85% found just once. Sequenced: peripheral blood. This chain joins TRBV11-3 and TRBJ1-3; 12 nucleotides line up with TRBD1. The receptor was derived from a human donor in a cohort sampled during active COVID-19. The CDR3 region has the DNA TGTGCCAGCAGCCCGCGGGACAGGGGGCAGGACACCATATATTTT. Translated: CASSPRDRGQDTIYF. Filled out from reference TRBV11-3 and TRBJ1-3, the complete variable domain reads EAGVVQSPRYKIIEKKQPVAFWCNPISGHNTLYWYLQNLGQGPELLIRYENEEAVDDSQLPKDRFSAERLKGVDSTLKIQPAELGDSAVYLCASSPRDRGQDTIYFGEGSWLTVV.